The present T cell receptor (beta chain) was sequenced within a study of long-term antiretroviral therapy in people with HIV (dated by TCRdb to the early 2020s). Concerning the study at large: The earliest samples were collected about a decade before the 2015 WHO recommendation for immediate ART, when ART was typically delayed until CD4 counts fell. This retrospective serial study examined whether starting ART and sustained HIV suppression were associated with changes in the composition and diversity of the TRB repertoire in peripheral blood. From 30 adults with confirmed HIV infection, the cohort provided under 250 cryopreserved PBMC samples, gathered serially across a mean of around six years (range 1-12). Among the approximately 27 participants with HIV, about a dozen were female. Test extractions of a monoclonal T-cell line alongside a few dozen polyclonal samples showed no cross-contamination during QIAcube processing. The paper as a whole reports these results and caveats: Limited PBMC availability meant only the TCR beta chain was sequenced, without alpha chain pairing. The samples span the years 2004 to 2017, and the ART regimens used may be less effective than current regimens. Because cell numbers in pre-ART samples were limited, unsorted PBMC were profiled instead of sorted CD4+ and CD8+ T cells. Inferences about post-ART repertoire changes were limited because no data were available on ART adherence, viral resistance or therapy changes. Starting ART was linked to a significant rise in TRB diversity, yet even after long-term ART the diversity remained significantly lower than in transplant donor controls. Compared with controls, HIV repertoires had narrower CDR3 length ranges, and the network structure pointed to an antigen-experienced repertoire that shifted only slightly toward naive after ART. Expanded TRB clones identified before ART initiation dominated the repertoire across all time points, though the dominance fluctuated and decreased in many PLHIV after ART.

Regarding this clone: Its antigen is not yet known. No much larger clone is present one base from it, and per-base qualities are unavailable.

The immunoSEQ hsTCRB v3.0 assay was used at survey level resolution to sequence the TRB variable region. A depth of about 40,000-50,000 T-cell genomes per sample was targeted for TRB sequencing. TRB libraries were pooled and sequenced on an Illumina MiSeq using a v3 150-cycle kit. Per the original workflow: Analysis of repertoires was carried out in R inside a reproducible Nextflow workflow spanning QC, data transformation and analysis. LymphoSeq2, an R package for exploring AIRR-Seq data, was used to implement custom analyses. After excluding several samples that yielded fewer than 5000 total TRB sequences, fewer than 200 HIV repertoires remained for analysis. Among the approximately 190 retained HIV repertoires, 55 to 65 were collected before ART initiation and 129 after ART initiation. Repertoires were downsampled to 5000 TRB nucleotide sequences, and summary statistics were averaged over 100 downsampling iterations. The analysis kept only TRB sequences whose CDR3 regions were at least seven amino acids long. Diversity was assessed using a clonality score derived from Shannon entropy and using the Gini coefficient. In the repertoire networks, any two of the top 5000 CDR3 amino acid sequences were linked whenever the two sequences differed by an edit distance of one. Antigen specificity groups and MHC restriction were predicted for TRB CDR3 amino acid sequences with GLIPH2. CDR3 amino acid sequences were matched against VDJdb and McPAS-TCR to flag known CMV, EBV, HIV or tissue antigen associations. Pre-ART, post-ART and control groups were compared with Wilcoxon signed-rank tests and Holm-Bonferroni correction. TCRdb carries this immuneACCESS record with in-frame sequences only. Its versions omit some clonotypes, under half of them owing to an unresolved V gene in the studies checked, with the rest unexplained. V, J and clone size reflect that table, while D and trimming were determined from the DNA. The sample data list roughly 18,000 clones, and roughly nine tenths of these were observed just once. The biggest ten clones account for around a tenth of the sample.

To be included, a participant needed at least one PBMC sample from before ART initiation plus at least two post-ART samples. Every participant with HIV received treatment in the United States of America. Cryopreserved samples of about 0.95-10 million PBMC were thawed and washed before DNA extraction. At the time of the earliest PBMC sample, participants with HIV were aged between about 20 and 54 years. Per participant, PBMC samples came from 1-4 timepoints prior to ART initiation and 2-8 timepoints following ART initiation, for a median of 7 samples. For every participant, serial HIV viral load, CD4+ T-cell count, ART history and demographic data were obtained. Genomic DNA was extracted from unsorted PBMC with a Qiagen kit on a QIAcube, with processing performed in batches of 12 samples. Inclusive of the bounding cysteine and phenylalanine, the CDR3 is 21 residues long. Just the 63-base CDR3 DNA is kept, in frame starting at base 1.

The receptor's source is a man in his fifties with HIV. The rearrangement joined TRBV21-1 to TRBJ1-5; the D segment call TRBD1 is taken from the table without a DNA check. TRBV21-1 is a listed pseudogene. Sample: unsorted PBMCs, taken 3 years after starting antiretroviral therapy. The CDR3 loop reads CASSKVDLGPHCQGSNQPQHF. The DNA sequence reads TGTGCCAGCAGCAAAGTTGATCTGGGCCCCCACTGTCAGGGGAGCAATCAGCCCCAGCATTTT.